This TCR beta chain was identified during a study of response to subunit inactivated influenza vaccine. This clonotype was counted only a few times. TCRdb reprocessed the RT-PCR reads with MiXCR, giving one entry per CDR3 protein. Of about 620,000 distinct CDR3 sequences detected, about 10% appear once; the ten largest clones hold roughly 10%. Germline CDR1 and CDR2: DFQATT and SNEGSKA (reference sequence). The V gene end was trimmed by 6 bases and the J gene end by 1 base; junction bases not matched to a gene: 7. The CDR3 runs to 15 residues. The receptor was derived from a man between 50 and 59 years old who received an inactivated influenza vaccine. The chain recombines TRBV20-1 with TRBJ2-2; 8 nucleotides agree with TRBD1. The specimen was PBMCs from blood, collected on the day of vaccination. The CDR3 region is CSAPQGAGNTGELFF. CDR3 bases: TGCAGTGCCCCCCAGGGGGCAGGGAACACCGGGGAGCTGTTTTTT.